The 4 T cell receptor beta chains presented below share a single source sample, sequenced in a study of T cells in Graves' hyperthyroidism and ophthalmopathy. Template material for amplifying TCR beta CDR3 regions consisted of RNA transcripts. An initial round of RT-PCR targeting the TCR CDR3 relied on the HTBI primer set. Each CDR3 protein gets one entry after TCRdb re-called the multiplex PCR reads with MiXCR. The data show some 770,000 distinct CDR3 sequences, about 15% seen once. The sequencing input was blood. These receptors all stem from a man between 18 and 35 years old with Graves' hyperthyroidism.

This clonotype has just a few counts. This chain connects TRBV4-1 to TRBJ2-7, with D possibly being TRBD2 (6 bases). The CDR3 extends over 14 amino acids. V dropped 4 bases and J dropped 3 bases, with 13 bases sitting between them. The germline CDR1 and CDR2 sequences are MGHRA and YSYEKL. CDR3 protein: CASSLLADNYEQYF. In nucleotides, the CDR3 is TGCGCCAGCAGCCTATTAGCGGACAACTACGAGCAGTACTTC.

This clonotype has at least ten counts. The chain is built from TRBV28 and TRBJ2-5; TRBD2 matches 14 bases. The CDR3 is 14 residues long. The germline V gene has CDR1 MDHEN and CDR2 SYDVKM. Germline trimming cut 7 bases from V and 4 bases from J; bases unmatched to any gene: 2. In nucleotides, the CDR3 is TGTGCCAGCATCGGGACTAGCGGGGGAGAGACCCAGTACTTC. It codes for CASIGTSGGETQYF.

In its sample, this clonotype was seen many times. The J gene is TRBJ2-7, the V gene TRBV7-8; D is uncertain. In germline, CDR1 is SGHVS, CDR2 FQNEAQ. The CDR3 has 15 residues. The ends were cut back, 0 bases at V and 1 base at J, with 10 bases in the middle. The CDR3 DNA follows: TGTGCCAGCAGCTTAGCGGTTAGGCTATCCTACGAGCAGTACTTC. Translated: CASSLAVRLSYEQYF.

CDR3 protein: CASIPRGGIIRNYGYTF. The CDR3 DNA sequence: TGTGCCAGTATCCCCCGAGGGGGCATTATACGAAACTATGGCTACACCTTC. The chain links TRBV19 to TRBJ1-2; TRBD1 agrees at 7 bases. This CDR3 is 17 amino acids long. CDR1 and CDR2 from the germline V gene are LNHDA and SQIVND (reference sequence). After removal of 7 bases from V and 2 bases from J, the junction contained 16 bases not matched to a gene.